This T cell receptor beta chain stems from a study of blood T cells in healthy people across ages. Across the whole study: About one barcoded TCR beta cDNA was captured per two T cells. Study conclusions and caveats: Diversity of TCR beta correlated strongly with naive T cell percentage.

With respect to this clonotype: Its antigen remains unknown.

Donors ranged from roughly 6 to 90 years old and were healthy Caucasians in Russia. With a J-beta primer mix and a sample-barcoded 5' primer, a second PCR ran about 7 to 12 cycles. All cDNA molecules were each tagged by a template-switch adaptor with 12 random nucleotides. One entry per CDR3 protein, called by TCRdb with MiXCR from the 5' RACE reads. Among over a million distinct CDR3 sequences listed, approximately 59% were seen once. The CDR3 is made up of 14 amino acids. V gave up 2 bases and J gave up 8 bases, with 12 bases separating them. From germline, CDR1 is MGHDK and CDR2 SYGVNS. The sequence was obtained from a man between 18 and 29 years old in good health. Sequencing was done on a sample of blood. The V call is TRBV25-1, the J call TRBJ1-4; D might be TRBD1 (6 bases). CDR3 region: CASSEIQGSEKLFF. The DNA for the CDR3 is TGTGCCAGCAGTGAAATACAGGGTTCGGAAAAACTGTTTTTT.